The TCR beta chain under discussion was sequenced for a study of shared clonotypes between healthy human individuals. Naive CD8 cells lacked CD45RO and underwent positive selection for CCR7, leaving out terminally differentiated effector memory CD45RA+ cells. Profiled with immunoSEQ multiplex PCR; TCRdb holds only in-frame clones, not every one. This sample yields 2 million or so clones, of which less than 95% are seen a single time; roughly 1% belongs to the top ten. The sequenced material came from naive CD8+ T cells sorted from blood. The clonotype was recovered from a young man in good health.

The CDR3 coding sequence is TGTGCCAGCAGCAACCTCGGGACAGGCGTCTACGAGCAGTACTTC. Translating it yields CASSNLGTGVYEQYF. The gene calls are TRBV6-5 and TRBJ2-7; 8 bases agree with TRBD1. The length of the CDR3 is 15 residues. Germline V CDR1 and CDR2: MNHEY, SVGAGI. V was clipped by 6 bases and J by 3 bases; unmatched bases: 10.